The 32 T cell receptor beta chains given below trace back to one sample, sequenced in a study of shared clonotypes between healthy human individuals. Assay: immunoSEQ multiplex PCR; the TCRdb copy retains only in-frame clones and omits some. This table holds about 2.4 million clones, roughly 93% found once. Sequenced: naive CD4+ T cells from PBMCs. Subset in this sample: CD45RA+ positively selected. Receptors originate from a man younger than 35 in good health. Some clones in this sample may be carry-over from other donors' samples.

The V call is TRBV6-4, the J call TRBJ1-1, with unresolved D. This CDR3 has 13 amino acids. The V gene lost 3 bases and the J gene lost 2 bases, with 7 bases spanning the gap. CDR1 MRHNA and CDR2 SNTAGT come from the germline V gene. The CDR3 DNA reads TGTGCCAGCAGTGAGGGCTATAACACTGAAGCTTTCTTT. This sequence encodes CASSEGYNTEAFF.

This chain joins TRBV5-5 and TRBJ1-5; D remains unclear. The CDR3 sequence is 13 residues long. Trimming pared 0 bases from V and 1 base from J, leaving 2 bases between. Per germline, CDR1 SGHKS and CDR2 YYEKEE (reference sequence). The CDR3 DNA reads as TGTGCCAGCAGCTTGGAAAGCAATCAGCCCCAGCATTTT. Residues: CASSLESNQPQHF.

The V and J genes are TRBV30 and TRBJ1-2; D gene ambiguous. The CDR3 consists of 13 residues. V lost 0 bases, J lost 8 bases, and 13 bases lay in between. Germline CDR1 reads GTSNPN; CDR2 reads SVGIG (reference sequence). The CDR3 reads CAWSVASRVGYTF. CDR3 coding DNA: TGTGCCTGGAGTGTAGCATCTCGGGTCGGCTACACCTTC.

V is TRBV4-2 and J is TRBJ2-3, with a weak D call TRBD2 (6 bases). CDR1 LGHNA and CDR2 YNFKEQ come from the germline V gene. Trimming left V 1 base short and J 6 bases short, with 11 bases between. The CDR3 consists of 14 residues. DNA of the CDR3: TGTGCCAGCAGCCAAGCGGGAGTGTTTGATACGCAGTATTTT. Translating gives CASSQAGVFDTQYF.

The J gene is TRBJ2-5, the V gene TRBV5-4, with TRBD2 identical over 7 bases. Trimming cost V 2 bases and J 4 bases; bases outside gene matches: 2. Germline V gene sequence: CDR1 SGHNT, CDR2 YYREEE (reference sequence). The CDR3 covers 13 residues. CDR3 nucleotides: TGTGCCAGCAGCTTCGGGGGGAGAGAGACCCAGTACTTC. It encodes CASSFGGRETQYF.

The gene calls are TRBV28 and TRBJ1-5, with 9 bases lining up with TRBD1. Per the germline V gene, CDR1 is MDHEN and CDR2 is SYDVKM. The CDR3 runs 14 residues. The V and J ends lost 8 bases and 0 bases, in that order; junction bases with no gene match: 2. The CDR3 is CASGQGRSNQPQHF. CDR3 DNA sequence: TGTGCCAGCGGACAGGGGCGTAGCAATCAGCCCCAGCATTTT. The full variable domain, rest sourced from reference TRBV28 and TRBJ1-5, is DVKVTQSSRYLVKRTGEKVFLECVQDMDHENMFWYRQDPGLGLRLIYFSYDVKMKEKGDIPEGYSVSREKKERFSLILESASTNQTSMYLCASGQGRSNQPQHFGDGTRLSIL.

The genes are TRBV19 and TRBJ2-7; perhaps TRBD1 as D (5 bases). This CDR3 has 14 residues. The V gene lost 8 bases and the J gene lost 0 bases, with 14 bases spanning the gap. Germline CDR1 is LNHDA and CDR2 is SQIVND (reference sequence). For the CDR3, the DNA is TGTGCCAGTTCCCAAACAGGATTCTCCTACGAGCAGTACTTC. It specifies CASSQTGFSYEQYF.

This clone was detected only a few times. The J gene is TRBJ1-4, the V gene TRBV4-2, with TRBD1 matching 9 bases. From germline, CDR1 is LGHNA and CDR2 YNFKEQ. V gave up 1 base and J gave up 4 bases; unmatched junction bases: 4. This CDR3 has 16 amino acids. CDR3 loop: CASSQVAGQGNEKLFF. CDR3 bases: TGTGCCAGCAGCCAAGTAGCGGGACAGGGTAATGAAAAACTGTTTTTT.

The chain links TRBV30 to TRBJ1-6; D is ambiguous. V was clipped by 5 bases and J by 15 bases, with 20 bases between them. CDR3 length: 13 residues. Germline V gene data show CDR1 as GTSNPN and CDR2 as SVGIG (reference sequence). Here the CDR3 reads CAWDRVPDWGLHF. Here the CDR3 DNA reads TGTGCCTGGGACCGGGTCCCCGATTGGGGCCTCCACTTT.

The genes are TRBV11-3 and TRBJ2-7; 8 positions match TRBD2. In germline, CDR1 is SGHNT, CDR2 YENEEA. V dropped 5 bases and J dropped 5; count of bases not matched to a gene: 2. The CDR3 loop spans 12 amino acids. CDR3 nucleotides: TGTGCCAGCAGCGGAGCGGGGGACGAGCAGTACTTC. Amino acids: CASSGAGDEQYF.

The chain combines TRBV7-7 with TRBJ1-1, with 8 bases fitting TRBD1. The CDR3 is 15 amino acids. After removal of 5 bases from V and 0 bases from J, the junction contained 5 bases not matched to a gene. Looked up from germline, CDR1 is SSHAT and CDR2 is FNYEAQ (reference sequence). The CDR3 here is CASSPGQGLNTEAFF. For the CDR3, the DNA is TGTGCCAGCAGCCCTGGACAGGGCTTGAACACTGAAGCTTTCTTT.

The genes are TRBV19 and TRBJ1-1; weak D call: TRBD1 (6 bases). CDR1 and CDR2 (germline): LNHDA, SQIVND (reference sequence). The CDR3 is 15 residues long. Trimming left V 6 bases short and J 5 bases short, with 19 bases between. The CDR3 reads CASSRGGGGGTEAFF. DNA of the CDR3: TGTGCCAGTAGCAGGGGAGGCGGGGGAGGTACTGAAGCTTTCTTT.

V is TRBV7-2 and J is TRBJ2-7; D might be TRBD2 (6 bases). The V gene's germline CDR1 is SGHTA and CDR2 FQGNSA. V gave up 1 base and J gave up 2 bases, with 12 bases separating them. CDR3 length: 15 residues. DNA of the CDR3: TGTGCCAGCAGCTTAGGACTAGGTCAACCCTACGAGCAGTACTTC. Its protein product is CASSLGLGQPYEQYF.

The chain uses TRBV11-2 and TRBJ2-1; TRBD2 aligns across 13 bases. The V segment lost 3 bases and the J segment 3 bases; nucleotides outside the gene matches: 2. Looked up from germline, CDR1 is SGHAT and CDR2 is FQNNGV. The length of the CDR3 is 16 residues. CDR3 nucleotides: TGTGCCAGCAGCTTCGGACTAGCGGGAGACTACAATGAGCAGTTCTTC. It codes for CASSFGLAGDYNEQFF.

This sequence joins TRBV5-1 and TRBJ2-7; a possible D gene is TRBD2 (6 bases). Trimming shortened V by 1 base and J by 5 bases, and 10 bases separated the two germline ends. Germline-derived CDR1 and CDR2 are SGHRS and YFSETQ. This CDR3 is built from 13 residues. The CDR3 spells CASSLPGVNEQYF. DNA of the CDR3: TGCGCCAGCAGCTTGCCGGGAGTGAACGAGCAGTACTTC.

The gene calls are TRBV7-9 and TRBJ2-7; TRBD2 matches at 12 bases. The CDR3 length is 18 residues. V lost 1 base and J lost 6; bases outside the gene matches: 13. Looked up from germline, CDR1 is SEHNR and CDR2 is FQNEAQ (reference sequence). CDR3 protein: CASSLEAGLAGSISEQYF. CDR3 coding DNA: TGTGCCAGCAGCTTAGAGGCAGGACTAGCGGGATCAATCTCCGAGCAGTACTTC.

The J gene is TRBJ2-7, the V gene TRBV20-1, with unresolved D. This CDR3 has 11 amino acids. Germline values: CDR1 DFQATT, CDR2 SNEGSKA (reference sequence). V lost 7 bases, J lost 3 bases, and 10 bases lay in between. In DNA, the CDR3 is TGCAGTGGCGAAGCGAGCTACGAGCAGTACTTC. This sequence encodes CSGEASYEQYF.

The sample holds one count of this clone. This rearrangement joins TRBV4-2 to TRBJ2-5; D might be TRBD2 (6 bases). This CDR3 region has 16 residues. V was pared by 0 bases and J by 1 base, with 12 bases between. From germline, CDR1 is LGHNA and CDR2 YNFKEQ. DNA for the CDR3: TGTGCCAGCAGCCAAGATATGGGAGGAAGCCAAGAGACCCAGTACTTC. Protein sequence: CASSQDMGGSQETQYF.

DNA of the CDR3: TGTGCCAGCAGCTCACCAGGGGGGACTGGGGCCAACGTCCTGACTTTC. The encoded protein is CASSSPGGTGANVLTF. This rearrangement joins TRBV28 to TRBJ2-6, with D maybe TRBD1 (7 bases). Trimming took off 6 bases at V and 2 bases at J, with 14 bases between the two ends. CDR3 length: 16 residues. The germline V gene has CDR1 MDHEN and CDR2 SYDVKM.

V gene TRBV14 combines with J gene TRBJ1-2, with 10 bases that match TRBD1. Losses at the gene ends were 4 bases for V and 13 bases for J; bases not matched to a gene: 9. The CDR3 has 13 amino acids. Germline V gene sequence: CDR1 SGHDN, CDR2 FVKESK. CDR3 DNA: TGTGCCAGCAGCCCTCCGGGACAGGGGCAGGTCACCTTC. It translates to CASSPPGQGQVTF.

The chain has TRBV7-2 and TRBJ2-7; TRBD2 agrees at 10 bases. V shed 3 bases and J 3 bases; nucleotides not matched to a gene: 5. The germline CDR1 and CDR2 sequences are SGHTA and FQGNSA. CDR3 length equals 15 residues. The CDR3 DNA reads TGTGCCAGCAGCTTTCAGCGGGAGGGAGTCTACGAGCAGTACTTC. It translates to CASSFQREGVYEQYF.

The V gene is TRBV27, the J gene TRBJ1-1, with D perhaps matching TRBD1 (5 bases). This CDR3 comprises 16 residues. The V end was cut by 2 bases, the J end by 5 bases, with 18 bases between. Germline V CDR1 and CDR2: MNHEY, SMNVEV (reference sequence). In DNA, the CDR3 is TGTGCCAGCAGTTTAAGAGGGGACCCTACCTGGACTGAAGCTTTCTTT. Translating it yields CASSLRGDPTWTEAFF.

The V gene is TRBV28, the J gene TRBJ1-2, with TRBD1 as a possible D gene (5 bases). CDR3 length equals 17 residues. Trimming stripped 5 bases from V and 0 bases from J, with 19 bases between. Germline CDR1 MDHEN, CDR2 SYDVKM. CDR3: CASSGGGVDSANYGYTF. DNA for the CDR3: TGTGCCAGCAGTGGGGGTGGGGTGGACTCAGCTAACTATGGCTACACCTTC.

V usage is TRBV5-1 and J usage is TRBJ2-7; 7 bases line up with TRBD2. The germline gives CDR1 SGHRS, CDR2 YFSETQ. The CDR3 has 14 amino acids. V was pared by 4 bases and J by 6 bases, with 10 bases of the junction left unmatched. CDR3 coding DNA: TGCGCCAGCAGCCCGGTAGGGGAGGGACGCGAGCAGTACTTC. It is translated as CASSPVGEGREQYF. Variable domain in full (rest from reference TRBV5-1 and TRBJ2-7): KAGVTQTPRYLIKTRGQQVTLSCSPISGHRSVSWYQQTPGQGLQFLFEYFSETQRNKGNFPGRFSGRQFSNSRSEMNVSTLELGDSALYLCASSPVGEGREQYFGPGTRLTVT.

The V call is TRBV7-6, the J call TRBJ2-7; 9 bases line up with TRBD1. V was pared by 0 bases and J by 5 bases, with 8 bases of the junction left unmatched. In germline, CDR1 is SGHVS, CDR2 FNYEAQ. This CDR3 region has 16 residues. The CDR3 coding sequence is TGTGCCAGCAGCTTAGCGTACTGGACAGGGGAAAACGAGCAGTACTTC. Translating gives CASSLAYWTGENEQYF.

In the case of this clone: The same CDR3 arises from other DNA sequences in this sample as well. The chain employs TRBV19 and TRBJ2-4; possibly TRBD1 or TRBD2 for D (5 bases each). V was shortened by 3 bases and J by 6 bases, with 12 bases between the two germline ends. Germline CDR1 is LNHDA and CDR2 is SQIVND (reference sequence). CDR3 size: 14 residues. Here the CDR3 reads CASSMGLAVNIQYF. CDR3 coding DNA: TGTGCCAGTAGTATGGGGCTAGCAGTAAACATTCAGTACTTC.

This clone is a singleton in its sample. At the DNA level, this CDR3 is encoded by other sequences in the same sample as well. J is TRBJ1-5 and V is TRBV28; no firm D call. The germline V gene encodes CDR1 MDHEN and CDR2 SYDVKM. The CDR3 length is 12 residues. V lost 6 bases and J lost 6, with 9 bases in between. The CDR3 region is CASSPRGQPQHF. The CDR3 DNA follows: TGTGCCAGCAGCCCTCGGGGTCAGCCCCAGCATTTT.

The V and J genes are TRBV9 and TRBJ1-5, with D perhaps matching TRBD1 (6 bases). The CDR3 spans 14 residues. V lost 0 bases and J 5 bases, leaving 9 bases between the germline ends. Per germline, CDR1 SGDLS and CDR2 YYNGEE. The CDR3 is CASSVGTAYQPQHF. CDR3 in DNA: TGTGCCAGCAGCGTAGGGACAGCCTATCAGCCCCAGCATTTT. Full variable domain (remainder filled in from reference TRBV9 and TRBJ1-5): DSGVTQTPKHLITATGQRVTLRCSPRSGDLSVYWYQQSLDQGLQFLIQYYNGEERAKGNILERFSAQQFPDLHSELNLSSLELGDSALYFCASSVGTAYQPQHFGDGTRLSIL.

The rearrangement links TRBV13 to TRBJ2-4; TRBD2 agrees at 14 bases. Germline V gene data show CDR1 as PRHDT and CDR2 as FYEKMQ (reference sequence). V was clipped by 5 bases and J by 2 bases; unmatched bases: 11. The CDR3 loop spans 19 amino acids. The CDR3 here is CASSDVGLAGGRTKNIQYF. In nucleotides, the CDR3 is TGTGCCAGCAGCGACGTCGGACTAGCGGGAGGAAGAACCAAAAACATTCAGTACTTC.

This chain joins TRBV28 and TRBJ2-7, with a tentative D call TRBD1 (5 bases). Germline V lookup: CDR1 MDHEN, CDR2 SYDVKM. The CDR3 runs 13 residues. V lost 7 bases and J 6 bases, leaving 16 bases between the germline ends. CDR3 sequence (DNA): TGTGCCAGCACACCCCGGACAATCAGCGAGCAGTACTTC. Its translation: CASTPRTISEQYF.

This clone occurred a few times. This chain joins TRBV9 and TRBJ1-1; a weak D match, TRBD1 (5 bases). Trimming took off 4 bases at V and 0 bases at J, with 10 bases between the two ends. The CDR3 is made up of 14 amino acids. CDR1 is SGDLS, CDR2 YYNGEE, per germline. The DNA for the CDR3 is TGTGCCAGCAGCAGGGACGGTCTGAACACTGAAGCTTTCTTT. It specifies CASSRDGLNTEAFF.

V gene TRBV7-2 combines with J gene TRBJ1-3; TRBD1 might be the D (6 bases). Germline lookup yields CDR1 SGHTA and CDR2 FQGNSA. The ends were cut back, 5 bases at V and 4 bases at J, with 18 bases in the middle. The CDR3 totals 16 residues. The CDR3 protein is CASSTTGSLGGNTIYF. For the CDR3, the DNA is TGTGCCAGCAGCACAACAGGGTCCCTGGGAGGAAACACCATATATTTT.